The rows below give T cell receptor beta chains drawn from one sample of a study of T-cell memory formation after mild COVID-19. TCRdb re-called the 5' RACE reads through MiXCR, storing one row per CDR3 protein. The sample lists 250,000 to 350,000 distinct CDR3 sequences; around an eighth were seen once. Input material: PBMCs or a T cell subset sorted from them (not recorded which). Receptors were obtained from a man aged 18 to 30 who had mild COVID-19 (a few samples of this study predate the infection). Cell type and time point are not known. Both conserved end residues are part of each CDR3. The D gene is left open where the match is weak. Where a row states a size, it is once, few, many or the class of an expanded clone; other rows omit it.

d_call: TRBD1; v_call: TRBV6-2/TRBV6-3; j_call: TRBJ2-6; clone_size: NA; cdr3_aa: CASNGDRAPGANVLTF
d_call: NA; v_call: TRBV9; j_call: TRBJ2-3; clone_size: few; cdr3_aa: CASSVGTNQFRDTQYF
d_call: NA; v_call: TRBV28; j_call: TRBJ2-1; clone_size: NA; cdr3_aa: CASKERGRVWGNEQFF
d_call: TRBD1; v_call: TRBV19; j_call: TRBJ2-3; clone_size: few; cdr3_aa: CASSRRDRVPPDTQYF
d_call: TRBD2; v_call: TRBV30; j_call: TRBJ2-1; clone_size: NA; cdr3_aa: CASERDSSYNEQFF
d_call: TRBD1; v_call: TRBV7-9; j_call: TRBJ2-7; clone_size: large; cdr3_aa: CASSALDRDTYEQYF
d_call: TRBD2; v_call: TRBV7-3; j_call: TRBJ2-5; clone_size: many; cdr3_aa: CASSLSGSETQYF
d_call: TRBD2; v_call: TRBV7-6; j_call: TRBJ2-1; clone_size: NA; cdr3_aa: CASRIAGGGEQFF
d_call: NA; v_call: TRBV12-3/TRBV12-4; j_call: TRBJ2-1; clone_size: NA; cdr3_aa: CASSRDLLGASEDNEQFF
d_call: NA; v_call: TRBV10-3; j_call: TRBJ2-3; clone_size: NA; cdr3_aa: CAISVWGELTDTQYF
d_call: TRBD2; v_call: TRBV6-5; j_call: TRBJ2-2; clone_size: NA; cdr3_aa: CASRRITSGGHGELFF
d_call: TRBD1; v_call: TRBV3-1; j_call: TRBJ1-1; clone_size: few; cdr3_aa: CASSRAGQGRGAEAFF
d_call: NA; v_call: TRBV20-1; j_call: TRBJ1-5; clone_size: NA; cdr3_aa: CSAREGSYQPQHF
d_call: TRBD1; v_call: TRBV20-1; j_call: TRBJ1-2; clone_size: NA; cdr3_aa: CSASDRGRGGYTF
d_call: TRBD2; v_call: TRBV7-9; j_call: TRBJ2-7; clone_size: NA; cdr3_aa: CASSPGSSGGVYEQYF
d_call: TRBD2; v_call: TRBV29-1; j_call: TRBJ2-5; clone_size: many; cdr3_aa: CSAGLEETQYF
d_call: TRBD1; v_call: TRBV28; j_call: TRBJ1-2; clone_size: NA; cdr3_aa: CAAGGSHGYTF
d_call: NA; v_call: TRBV10-2; j_call: TRBJ2-7; clone_size: NA; cdr3_aa: CASSGVSVEQYF
d_call: NA; v_call: TRBV6-6; j_call: TRBJ2-2; clone_size: few; cdr3_aa: CASIQGPYTGELFF
d_call: TRBD2; v_call: TRBV12-3/TRBV12-4; j_call: TRBJ2-5; clone_size: NA; cdr3_aa: CASTSGLAGVWETQYF
d_call: NA; v_call: TRBV6-5; j_call: TRBJ2-3; clone_size: NA; cdr3_aa: CASRAAGGQVPDTQYF
d_call: NA; v_call: TRBV11-2; j_call: TRBJ2-5; clone_size: few; cdr3_aa: CASSFVYPETQYF
d_call: NA; v_call: TRBV7-6; j_call: TRBJ2-3; clone_size: NA; cdr3_aa: CASSSGLGGDTQYF
d_call: NA; v_call: TRBV7-9; j_call: TRBJ1-1; clone_size: NA; cdr3_aa: CASSYADDAEAFF
d_call: NA; v_call: TRBV6-5; j_call: TRBJ2-1; clone_size: few; cdr3_aa: CASSYTRAYNEQFF